What follows describes a single TCR beta chain. Its specificity is not known. The sample belongs to a study of Ad26.COV2.S vaccination and SARS-CoV-2 variants. Treatment in this sample: 15 to 20 received Ad26.COV2.S at low or high dose, single or two shots; 5 received placebo; per-sample allocation not given. Day 63 following the first vaccine or placebo injection was when the samples were taken. Germline CDR1 and CDR2: SEHNR and FQNEAQ (reference sequence). CDR3 length: 12 residues. V dropped 3 bases and J dropped 5 bases, with 4 bases sitting between them. Sequencing was performed with immunoSEQ multiplex PCR; in TCRdb, only in-frame clones are kept and a portion is missing. The repertoire holds approximately 350,000 clones, with approximately 83% as singletons. Study results and caveats: People given the vaccine had a wider spike-specific TCR breadth than placebo recipients did. Reports say spike-specific CD8+ and CD4+ T cell responses covered substantial breadth after vaccination.

Source: peripheral blood, taken in a trial of Ad26.COV2.S vaccine versus placebo. This TCR was sampled from a person aged 18-60 years who received the Ad26.COV2.S COVID-19 vaccine or a placebo. This sequence joins TRBV7-9 and TRBJ2-2; D is unclear. CDR3 loop: CASSFETGELFF. The CDR3 bases are TGTGCCAGCAGCTTTGAAACCGGGGAGCTGTTTTTT. The whole variable domain, filled in from reference TRBV7-9 and TRBJ2-2, reads DTGVSQNPRHKITKRGQNVTFRCDPISEHNRLYWYRQTLGQGPEFLTYFQNEAQLEKSRLLSDRFSAERPKGSFSTLEIQRTEQGDSAMYLCASSFETGELFFGEGSRLTVL.